One sample yielded the 14 T cell receptor beta chains listed below, sequenced in a study of response to subunit inactivated influenza vaccine. TCRdb fed the RT-PCR reads into MiXCR, producing one record per CDR3 protein. The sample has about 780,000 distinct CDR3 sequences, roughly 20% seen once. The material sequenced was PBMCs from blood, taken roughly 5 days after vaccination. The origin of the receptors is a man between 50 and 59 years old who received an inactivated influenza vaccine.

This clonotype was counted at least ten times. V gene TRBV4-3 combines with J gene TRBJ1-1; D is ambiguous. The V gene's germline CDR1 is LGHNA and CDR2 YSLEER. There are 14 residues in the CDR3. V was cut by 3 bases and J by 6 bases, with 14 bases left in between. The CDR3 protein is CASSHRLGAAEAFF. DNA for the CDR3: TGCGCCAGCAGCCACAGATTAGGAGCGGCTGAAGCTTTCTTT.

The table lists this clonotype with a few counts. The V gene is TRBV12-3 or TRBV12-4, the J gene TRBJ2-4, with D hard to call. The CDR3 runs 13 residues. Trimming pared 7 bases from V and 5 bases from J, leaving 12 bases between. CDR3 in amino acids: CASNTPGENIQYF. CDR3 nucleotides: TGTGCCAGCAATACTCCCGGCGAAAACATTCAGTACTTC.

This clonotype was observed a handful of times. The chain links TRBV5-5 to TRBJ2-1; 9 bases line up with TRBD2. With 4 bases clipped from V and 0 bases from J, the junction kept 8 bases outside the gene matches. This CDR3 is built from 17 residues. The germline gives CDR1 SGHKS, CDR2 YYEKEE (reference sequence). The CDR3 reads CASSILSGGSSYNEQFF. The CDR3, as DNA: TGTGCCAGCAGCATACTTAGCGGGGGAAGCTCCTACAATGAGCAGTTCTTC.

This clonotype was observed a few times. The V call is TRBV6-2 or TRBV6-3, the J call TRBJ2-1; no firm D call. Trimming took 6 bases from V and 5 from J, leaving 11 bases between them. The CDR3 runs 13 residues. Germline V CDR1 and CDR2: MNHEY, SVGEGT. Here the CDR3 DNA reads TGTGCCAGCAGACCGCCACCTAACAATGAGCAGTTCTTC. Protein: CASRPPPNNEQFF.

This clonotype has only a few counts. V usage is TRBV10-3 and J usage is TRBJ1-2, with 9 positions matching TRBD1. J lost 8 bases, V lost 6 bases, and 10 bases had no gene match. Per the germline V gene, CDR1 is ENHRY and CDR2 is SYGVKD. This CDR3 is 14 amino acids long. As DNA, the CDR3 is TGTGCCATCAGCTTACAGGGGGCGGGCGACGGCTACACCTTC. Translating it yields CAISLQGAGDGYTF.

This clonotype was found a few times. The chain employs TRBV5-1 and TRBJ1-4; unclear D gene. The length of the CDR3 is 13 residues. V was trimmed by 3 bases and J by 4 bases, leaving 7 bases between them. The germline V gene encodes CDR1 SGHRS and CDR2 YFSETQ. As DNA, the CDR3 is TGCGCCAGCAGCTCTCAGAGTAATGAAAAACTGTTTTTT. It specifies CASSSQSNEKLFF. Full variable domain (remainder filled in from reference TRBV5-1 and TRBJ1-4): KAGVTQTPRYLIKTRGQQVTLSCSPISGHRSVSWYQQTPGQGLQFLFEYFSETQRNKGNFPGRFSGRQFSNSRSEMNVSTLELGDSALYLCASSSQSNEKLFFGSGTQLSVL.

This clonotype has more than one count but fewer than ten. This sequence joins TRBV20-1 and TRBJ2-3, with D possibly TRBD1 on 5 matching bases. Germline CDR1 DFQATT, CDR2 SNEGSKA (reference sequence). This CDR3 spans 14 amino acids. V lost 4 bases to trimming and J lost 4 bases, with 15 bases between them. This chain's CDR3 is CSAIRKGVADTQYF. DNA of the CDR3: TGCAGTGCTATCCGAAAAGGGGTCGCAGATACGCAGTATTTT.

The rearrangement links TRBV30 to TRBJ2-3, with a tentative D call TRBD1 (6 bases). Trimming left V 4 bases short and J 4 bases short, with 12 bases between. Germline V lookup: CDR1 GTSNPN, CDR2 SVGIG (reference sequence). The CDR3 extends over 13 amino acids. The CDR3 coding sequence is TGTGCCTGGAACAAGGGGGTTTCAGATACGCAGTATTTT. This encodes CAWNKGVSDTQYF.

This clonotype was seen a few times. This chain joins TRBV7-9 and TRBJ1-2, with D uncertain. CDR3 size: 13 residues. Trimming cost V 1 base and J 7 bases, with 10 bases left between them. CDR1 is SEHNR, CDR2 FQNEAQ, per germline (reference sequence). CDR3 coding DNA: TGTGCCAGCAGCTTAGATCAGAGAACTGGCTACACCTTC. Encoded protein: CASSLDQRTGYTF.

This clonotype showed up just a few times. The chain joins TRBV5-5 to TRBJ1-1; TRBD1 is a possible D gene (5 bases). V lost 0 bases and J 1 base, leaving 10 bases between the germline ends. The germline gives CDR1 SGHKS, CDR2 YYEKEE (reference sequence). The CDR3 consists of 15 residues. The CDR3 DNA is TGTGCCAGCAGCTTGGGTGGGGGATGGAACACTGAAGCTTTCTTT. This translates into CASSLGGGWNTEAFF.

The gene calls are TRBV12-3 or TRBV12-4 and TRBJ1-1; D not certain. Trimming took off 3 bases at V and 1 base at J, with 6 bases between the two ends. The CDR3 spans 13 residues. The CDR3 here is CASSLRANTEAFF. CDR3 nucleotides: TGTGCCAGCAGTTTGAGAGCGAACACTGAAGCTTTCTTT.

This clonotype was found a few times. This chain links TRBV4-3 with TRBJ2-1; 7 nucleotides agree with TRBD1. The germline gives CDR1 LGHNA, CDR2 YSLEER. The V gene end was trimmed by 0 bases and the J gene end by 4 bases; junction bases not matched to a gene: 3. The CDR3 consists of 15 residues. The CDR3 protein is CASSQDGDRYNEQFF. The DNA for the CDR3 is TGCGCCAGCAGCCAAGATGGGGACAGATACAATGAGCAGTTCTTC.

V is TRBV5-1 and J is TRBJ2-2; 9 bases align to TRBD1. This CDR3 is built from 18 residues. Germline-derived CDR1 and CDR2 are SGHRS and YFSETQ. V gave up 3 bases and J gave up 4 bases; unmatched junction bases: 13. The CDR3 nucleotides are TGCGCCAGCAGCTCCAAAGTATCGGGACAGGGCGTCACCGGGGAGCTGTTTTTT. Protein product: CASSSKVSGQGVTGELFF.

This clonotype has only a few counts. The rearrangement joins TRBV7-6 to TRBJ1-6; D uncertain. The CDR3 runs to 13 residues. CDR1 is SGHVS and CDR2 is FNYEAQ in the germline V gene. V lost 6 bases and J 9 bases, leaving 12 bases between the germline ends. In nucleotides, the CDR3 is TGTGCCAGCAGTTCGGACGGTTTTTCACCCCTCCACTTT. Translation: CASSSDGFSPLHF.